These T cell receptor beta chains were read from a single sample in a study of molecular identifiers for immune sequencing clone quantification. TCRdb reprocessed the PCR reads via MiXCR and lists one record per CDR3 protein. The profile shows approximately 680,000 distinct CDR3 sequences, about 25% of them singletons. Source material: naive CD8+ T cells from blood, with Jurkat cell RNA spiked in. The receptors originated from a human donor in good health. Some libraries in this study had Jurkat cell RNA spiked in. CDR3s include the opening cysteine and the closing phenylalanine or tryptophan. D genes are given only for firm matches. Some rows have no size entry. The others give once, few or many, or a class for an expanded clone.

>TRBD1|TRBV6-2/TRBV6-3|many
CASSRLDRAYEQYF
>.|TRBV9|.
CASSVVKRGETQYF
>.|TRBV7-9|many
CASSLFYF
>.|TRBV19|.
CASSMRDAGNQPQHF
>.|TRBV4-3|few
CASRAGGSSYNSPLHF
>.|TRBV29-1|few
CSVPGEPTNYGYTF
>TRBD1|TRBV29-1|.
CSVEVTGDPAAFF
>TRBD1|TRBV27|.
CASSPTTGVNTEAFF
>.|TRBV9|.
CASSPGTGIPEAFF
>TRBD1|TRBV7-8|many
CASSLAPFGTGSGNEQFF
>TRBD2|TRBV5-1|.
CASSLAGGYGQYF
>TRBD2|TRBV19|.
CASSIDGSGRAYEQYF
>TRBD1|TRBV14|few
CASSQVGGRGNYGYTF
>.|TRBV19|many
CASSVPGPSAYNEQFF
>.|TRBV4-1|many
CASSQGVNQPQHF
>TRBD1|TRBV28|many
CASSPTTGWLTETQYF
>.|TRBV6-5|once
CASSDPRTVNTEASF
>.|TRBV30|few
CAFTLDSRSGNTIYF
>.|TRBV6-2/TRBV6-3|.
CASSPGRRNTEAFF
>TRBD1|TRBV2|many
CASSESGGFKGTEAFF
>.|TRBV6-6|many
CASSTEQGHEQYF
>.|TRBV28|many
CASSFPGGGEQYF
>TRBD2|TRBV6-5|few
CASSYSLAGVEQFF
>.|TRBV12-3/TRBV12-4|.
CASKVRELFF
>TRBD2|TRBV4-1|few
CASKIGTSGSETQYF
>.|TRBV12-3/TRBV12-4|few
CASSFGKVPGSYEQYF
>.|TRBV21-1|.
CAKGGPHEQYF
>.|TRBV20-1|few
CSATEDNTEAFF
>.|TRBV24-1|many
CATSDYPGTSTDTQYF
>.|TRBV4-1|few
CASSQAPGRLDTEAFF
>TRBD1|TRBV28|many
CATEQGVRAFF
>TRBD2|TRBV10-3|few
CAISVTGGEETQYF
>TRBD1|TRBV6-5|.
CASSYLGTGVSAPPRNEQFF
>.|TRBV7-2|.
CASSLEGGADTRFF
>TRBD2|TRBV11-3|few
CASSPSGRGEETQYF
>TRBD1|TRBV7-2|many
CASSSGIRTGLSYEQYF
>.|TRBV7-9|many
CASSSTTGYSGANVLTF
>TRBD2|TRBV6-6|.
CASSTMGGGGGTDTQYF
>.|TRBV4-1|.
CASSPVSVLNTEAFF
>TRBD2|TRBV20-1|many
CSARGLTSGREQYF
>.|TRBV12-3/TRBV12-4|.
CAISSADEKLFF
>.|TRBV9|few
CASSPRDFQETQYF
>.|TRBV7-9|.
CASSLALSSSTGELFF
>.|TRBV27|few
CASSFLGGRGLGSQYF
>.|TRBV28|many
CASSTEGPKNIQYF
>.|TRBV6-6|many
CATGTGVGVNEQFF
>.|TRBV27|.
CASSFLGPDTQYF
>.|TRBV6-1|few
CASSPPDSYQPQHF
>.|TRBV7-9|many
CASSLPWGTDTDTQYF
>TRBD1|TRBV2|many
CASSDIYRQGAGAEAFF
>.|TRBV28|many
CASSFRGLYGYTF
>.|TRBV3-1|.
CASSHVGGGPRDPSFF
>.|TRBV9|.
CASSPIPGASYGYTF
>TRBD1|TRBV23-1|many
CASHPGQGLDTQYF
>TRBD1|TRBV20-1|many
CSARDKTGLNSPLHF